These 21 T cell receptor beta chains came from one sample sequenced in a study of OX40 agonist ivuxolimab in advanced cancers. The method was immunoSEQ multiplex PCR; TCRdb's version includes in-frame clones alone and lacks a portion of them. The sample includes about 66,000 clones, roughly 80% of them seen just once. Source: CD4+ or CD8+ T cells sorted from blood, taken in a trial of the OX40 agonist ivuxolimab. These receptors were taken from an adult with an advanced solid tumor such as melanoma, head and neck, liver or kidney cancer.

The V and J genes are TRBV7-3 and TRBJ2-2; 7 nucleotides match TRBD1. The CDR3 is 16 amino acids. V was clipped by 3 bases and J by 4 bases; unmatched bases: 8. CDR1 SGHTA and CDR2 FQGTGA come from the germline V gene. The CDR3 DNA is TGTGCCAGCAGCTTTTCAGGGGGAGAGCTCACCGGGGAGCTGTTTTTT. Its protein is CASSFSGGELTGELFF.

The chain has TRBV9 and TRBJ1-5; 7 positions match TRBD1. Germline assignment: CDR1 SGDLS and CDR2 YYNGEE. Trimming at V came to 0 bases and at J to 7 bases, leaving 7 bases not matched to a gene. The CDR3 has 15 residues. The CDR3 DNA sequence: TGTGCCAGCAGCGTAGGAGCTCAGGGGGGCCAGCCCCAGCATTTT. It codes for CASSVGAQGGQPQHF.

The rearrangement links TRBV28 to TRBJ1-1, with TRBD1 matching 8 bases. CDR1 MDHEN and CDR2 SYDVKM come from the germline V gene. Unmatched junction bases numbered 1, after V lost 6 bases and J lost 4 bases. The CDR3 totals 12 residues. The CDR3 here is CASSRGPTEAFF. The CDR3 DNA sequence: TGTGCCAGCAGCAGGGGGCCCACTGAAGCTTTCTTT.

This clone was observed a single time. The chain carries TRBV14 and TRBJ2-5; a possible D gene is TRBD2 (7 bases). The CDR3 spans 18 residues. CDR1 is SGHDN, CDR2 FVKESK, per germline. Trimming left V 0 bases short and J 2 bases short, with 19 bases between. The CDR3 sequence: CASSQDKRGGRGQETQYF. CDR3 sequence (DNA): TGTGCCAGCAGCCAAGATAAGCGCGGGGGCCGGGGGCAAGAGACCCAGTACTTC.

The chain links TRBV21-1 to TRBJ1-2. TRBV21-1 is designated a pseudogene. The length of the CDR3 is 14 residues. The CDR3 nucleotides read TGTGCCAGCAGCGCCTCGGTGGTGCACTATGGCTACACCTTC. The encoded protein is CASSASVVHYGYTF.

This chain connects TRBV4-1 to TRBJ1-1; TRBD1 is a possible D gene (5 bases). Germline-derived CDR1 and CDR2 are MGHRA and YSYEKL. Trimming took 5 bases from V and 5 from J, leaving 18 bases between them. The length of the CDR3 is 15 residues. In DNA, the CDR3 is TGCGCCAGCAGCTTGGGACCCGTGGGTAGGACTGAAGCTTTCTTT. This translates into CASSLGPVGRTEAFF.

The chain recombines TRBV2 with TRBJ2-1, with D hard to call. Trimming left V 6 bases short and J 10 bases short, with 10 bases between. Germline V lookup: CDR1 SNHLY, CDR2 FYNNEI. The CDR3 sequence is 11 residues long. The CDR3 nucleotides read TGTGCCAGCAGAGGGTTGGCGGAGCAGTTCTTC. Translating it yields CASRGLAEQFF. The full variable domain, rest sourced from reference TRBV2 and TRBJ2-1, is EPEVTQTPSHQVTQMGQEVILRCVPISNHLYFYWYRQILGQKVEFLVSFYNNEISEKSEIFDDQFSVERPDGSNFTLKIRSTKLEDSAMYFCASRGLAEQFFGPGTRLTVL.

The chain has TRBV5-4 and TRBJ2-6; D assignment may be TRBD1 or TRBD2 (6 bases each). The CDR3 consists of 18 residues. Per germline, CDR1 SGHNT and CDR2 YYREEE (reference sequence). Trimming pared 0 bases from V and 1 base from J, leaving 14 bases between. CDR3 protein: CASSLGRGARSGANVLTF. The CDR3 DNA reads TGTGCCAGCAGCTTGGGGAGGGGGGCGCGGTCTGGGGCCAACGTCCTGACTTTC.

This sequence joins TRBV18 and TRBJ2-2, with 10 bases lining up with TRBD2. CDR1 is KGHSH, CDR2 LQKENI, per germline. The trim removed 1 base at V and 3 bases at J, leaving 5 bases unmatched. This CDR3 has 17 amino acids. CDR3 coding DNA: TGTGCCAGCTCACCACGGGCTAGCGGGAGTGACACCGGGGAGCTGTTTTTT. It yields the protein CASSPRASGSDTGELFF.

The rearrangement links TRBV27 to TRBJ2-2; unclear D gene. V lost 7 bases, J lost 8 bases, and 11 bases lay in between. Per germline, CDR1 MNHEY and CDR2 SMNVEV (reference sequence). The CDR3 length is 12 residues. CDR3 coding DNA: TGTGCCAGCACTTCGCAGGCAGGGGAGCTGTTTTTT. It specifies CASTSQAGELFF.

V usage is TRBV15 and J usage is TRBJ1-2; D unresolved. CDR1 is LNHNV and CDR2 is YYDKDF in the germline V gene (reference sequence). This CDR3 comprises 14 residues. Trimming removed 4 bases from V and 5 bases from J, with 14 bases in between. CDR3 sequence: CATSTRDGVYGYTF. CDR3 nucleotides: TGTGCCACCAGCACCCGGGATGGCGTATATGGCTACACCTTC.

Here the CDR3 reads CASSLFSGGAGDTQYF. The CDR3 coding sequence is TGCGCCAGCAGCCTTTTTTCCGGGGGGGCTGGAGATACGCAGTATTTT. The rearrangement links TRBV5-1 to TRBJ2-3, with 8 bases lining up with TRBD2. Trimming at V came to 4 bases and at J to 5 bases, leaving 12 bases not matched to a gene. CDR3 length equals 16 residues. CDR1 and CDR2 (germline): SGHRS, YFSETQ.

CDR3 in DNA: TGTGCCAGCAGTGAGAGGGTTTTCTACGAGCAGTACGTC. It codes for CASSERVFYEQYV. The J gene is TRBJ2-7, the V gene TRBV6-1, with a possible D match to TRBD2 (5 bases). V was trimmed by 3 bases and J by 3 bases, leaving 9 bases between them. This CDR3 is 13 amino acids long. Germline V gene sequence: CDR1 MNHNS, CDR2 SASEGT.

The chain combines TRBV4-1 with TRBJ1-4, with a possible D match to TRBD1 (6 bases). CDR1 and CDR2 from the germline V gene are MGHRA and YSYEKL. The CDR3 consists of 15 residues. The germline V and J ends were trimmed by 0 bases and 7 bases, with 12 bases remaining between them. Written as DNA, the CDR3 is TGCGCCAGCAGCCAAGAACCGGACAGCGGTGAAAAACTGTTTTTT. Its translation: CASSQEPDSGEKLFF.

The chain uses TRBV28 and TRBJ2-5, with a weak D call TRBD2 (5 bases). V lost 6 bases and J 5 bases, leaving 13 bases between the germline ends. The CDR3 consists of 13 residues. CDR1 and CDR2 (germline): MDHEN, SYDVKM. This CDR3 reads CASSRRGRETQYF. The DNA of the CDR3 is TGTGCCAGCAGCCGACGGGGAAGGGAGACCCAGTACTTC.

The V call is TRBV29-1, the J call TRBJ2-7; D may be TRBD1 (6 bases). V lost 8 bases and J 2 bases, leaving 19 bases between the germline ends. The CDR3 contains 14 residues. CDR1 is SQVTM, CDR2 ANQGSEA, per germline. For the CDR3, the DNA is TGCAGCACCGGAGACAGGTACTCAACCTACGAGCAGTACTTC. It codes for CSTGDRYSTYEQYF.

This clone was counted only a few times. The chain couples TRBV19 to TRBJ1-5, with 7 bases matching TRBD1. With V trimmed by 5 bases and J by 7 bases, 5 bases remained unmatched. Germline-derived CDR1 and CDR2 are LNHDA and SQIVND (reference sequence). The CDR3 consists of 13 residues. CDR3 region: CASSLGTEQPQHF. For the CDR3, the DNA is TGTGCCAGTAGTCTGGGGACAGAACAGCCCCAGCATTTT.

This clone has more than one count but fewer than ten. A junction end diverges from the germline sequence, so it may reflect a read error. V usage is TRBV13 and J usage is TRBJ1-1; D might be TRBD1 (6 bases). This CDR3 region has 17 residues. The germline V gene has CDR1 PRHDT and CDR2 FYEKMQ (reference sequence). In nucleotides, the CDR3 is TGTGCCAGCAGCCTAGGGGGTTTTGGTAATCCGAACACTGAAGCTTTCTTT. Translating gives CASSLGGFGNPNTEAFF.

This clone was recorded only once. The chain is built from TRBV20-1 and TRBJ1-2; tentative D call: TRBD1 (5 bases). The V gene's germline CDR1 is DFQATT and CDR2 SNEGSKA (reference sequence). The V and J ends lost 1 base and 7 bases respectively, with 7 bases between them. This CDR3 is built from 11 residues. The CDR3 nucleotides read TGCAGTGCTAGAGGGGGGGGTGGCTACACCTTC. It is translated as CSARGGGGYTF.

The chain employs TRBV19 and TRBJ2-7, with a possible D match to TRBD2 (5 bases). The CDR3 is 14 residues long. CDR1 and CDR2 from the germline V gene are LNHDA and SQIVND (reference sequence). The V end lost 0 bases, the J end lost 2 bases, and 8 bases lay between the germline ends. CDR3 sequence reads: CASSIEEGPYEQYF. The CDR3 DNA reads as TGTGCCAGTAGTATAGAAGAGGGCCCCTACGAGCAGTACTTC.

The gene calls are TRBV28 and TRBJ2-3; D is perhaps TRBD1 (6 bases). V dropped 1 base and J dropped 0 bases, with 11 bases sitting between them. CDR1 and CDR2 (germline): MDHEN, SYDVKM. The CDR3 totals 16 residues. CDR3 nucleotide sequence: TGTGCCAGCAGTTTATTGGACAGATCTAGCACAGATACGCAGTATTTT. Protein sequence: CASSLLDRSSTDTQYF. Filled out from reference TRBV28 and TRBJ2-3, the complete variable domain reads DVKVTQSSRYLVKRTGEKVFLECVQDMDHENMFWYRQDPGLGLRLIYFSYDVKMKEKGDIPEGYSVSREKKERFSLILESASTNQTSMYLCASSLLDRSSTDTQYFGPGTRLTVL.